This T cell receptor (beta chain) was retrieved from a study of control samples from healthy donors and cancer patients. TCRdb keeps only in-frame clones here, not all; method: immunoSEQ multiplex PCR. The repertoire includes about 120,000 clones, approximately 88% of them detected once, and 3% to 4% sits in the top ten. The CDR3 consists of 16 residues. Germline values: CDR1 MNHNY, CDR2 SVGAGI (reference sequence). Between the trimmed V and J ends, which lost 6 bases and 3 bases, there was a span of 18 bases. Sample: blood. This sequence originates from a man between 35 and 55 years old in good health. The V gene is TRBV6-6, the J gene TRBJ1-3; D is unclear. The CDR3 is CASRLFGELVGNTIYF. The CDR3 DNA is TGTGCCAGCAGATTATTCGGGGAATTAGTTGGAAACACCATATATTTT.